This entry lists 20 T cell receptor beta chains sequenced from one sample in a study of T cells in Graves' hyperthyroidism and ophthalmopathy. Amplified TCR beta CDR3 regions came from RNA transcripts. RT-PCR in the first round (using the HTBI primer set) targeted the TCR CDR3. TCRdb called the multiplex PCR reads again in MiXCR, with one record for every CDR3 protein. The repertoire consists of around 480,000 distinct CDR3 sequences, with approximately 14% occurring once and the leading ten covering less than 20%. Sequencing was performed on blood. The receptors were sampled from a woman between 18 and 29 years old with Graves' hyperthyroidism.

The chain combines TRBV6-5 with TRBJ2-3; D is ambiguous. Trimming took 4 bases from V and 6 from J, leaving 8 bases between them. Germline loops: CDR1 MNHEY, CDR2 SVGAGI. This CDR3 is built from 12 residues. The CDR3 nucleotides are TGTGCCAGCAGTTTTGGCAAGGATACGCAGTATTTT. This codes for CASSFGKDTQYF.

This clonotype appeared once. The rearrangement links TRBV19 to TRBJ2-2; 8 bases agree with TRBD2. From germline, CDR1 is LNHDA and CDR2 SQIVND (reference sequence). This CDR3 has 17 residues. The trim removed 9 bases at V and 0 bases at J, leaving 12 bases unmatched. The CDR3 DNA is TGTGCCAGCTTGAAAGCGGGAGTTAGTCCGAACACCGGGGAGCTGTTTTTT. Translating it yields CASLKAGVSPNTGELFF.

This clonotype has a handful of counts. J is TRBJ2-3 and V is TRBV13; 13 bases line up with TRBD2. The germline CDR1 and CDR2 sequences are PRHDT and FYEKMQ (reference sequence). Trimming cost V 4 bases and J 7 bases; bases outside gene matches: 17. The CDR3 has 19 residues. This CDR3 is CASSSDQGLAGLEGNTQYF. The CDR3 bases are TGTGCCAGCAGCTCAGACCAGGGACTAGCGGGATTGGAGGGAAATACGCAGTATTTT.

There are many counts of this clonotype. The V call is TRBV5-1, the J call TRBJ2-1; TRBD2 is a possible D gene (5 bases). V was clipped by 5 bases and J by 0 bases, with 9 bases between them. CDR1 and CDR2 (germline): SGHRS, YFSETQ. CDR3 length equals 14 residues. CDR3 protein: CASRADSSYNEQFF. The DNA of the CDR3 is TGCGCCAGCAGAGCGGATAGCTCCTACAATGAGCAGTTCTTC.

This clonotype was picked up many times. The J gene is TRBJ1-4, the V gene TRBV6-5; D gene ambiguous. From germline, CDR1 is MNHEY and CDR2 SVGAGI. The CDR3 runs 17 residues. V shed 0 bases and J shed 0 bases, with 11 bases lying between them. The CDR3 loop reads CASSYSGRQATNEKLFF. The CDR3 coding sequence is TGTGCCAGCAGTTACTCCGGGAGGCAGGCAACTAATGAAAAACTGTTTTTT.

This clonotype has a count of ten or more. The gene calls are TRBV3-1 and TRBJ2-3; weak D call: TRBD2 (6 bases). Trimming removed 3 bases at V and 0 bases at J, with 13 bases between. The CDR3 extends over 16 amino acids. CDR1 LGHDT and CDR2 YNNKEL come from the germline V gene (reference sequence). The CDR3 DNA reads TGTGCCAGCAGCCACTTTGTGGGAGGAAGCACAGATACGCAGTATTTT. Residues: CASSHFVGGSTDTQYF.

This clonotype was seen many times. V is TRBV2 and J is TRBJ2-7; D is possibly TRBD1 (5 bases). This CDR3 spans 14 amino acids. Germline CDR1 SNHLY, CDR2 FYNNEI. Trimming cost V 7 bases and J 0 bases, with 13 bases left between them. CDR3 residues: CASTQTANSYEQYF. DNA of the CDR3: TGTGCCAGCACCCAGACAGCTAACTCCTACGAGCAGTACTTC.

The chain uses TRBV9 and TRBJ1-1, with TRBD1 identical over 8 bases. V was pared by 4 bases and J by 1 base, with 6 bases of the junction left unmatched. The CDR3 spans 15 residues. The V gene's germline CDR1 is SGDLS and CDR2 YYNGEE. CDR3 bases: TGTGCCAGCAGCACAGGGGGGAGTGGGAACACTGAAGCTTTCTTT. It translates to CASSTGGSGNTEAFF.

This clonotype came up many times. The V and J genes are TRBV11-3 and TRBJ2-5; possibly TRBD2 for D (6 bases). The germline V gene encodes CDR1 SGHNT and CDR2 YENEEA. CDR3 length: 14 amino acids. V was clipped by 4 bases and J by 1 base, with 10 bases between them. CDR3: CASSSKGLQETQYF. CDR3 nucleotide sequence: TGTGCCAGCAGCTCGAAGGGACTCCAAGAGACCCAGTACTTC.

Ten or more counts support this clonotype. This chain joins TRBV5-5 and TRBJ2-7; a possible D gene is TRBD1 (5 bases). The CDR3 is 15 residues long. V lost 4 bases to trimming and J lost 3 bases, with 17 bases between them. Germline lookup yields CDR1 SGHKS and CDR2 YYEKEE (reference sequence). Written as DNA, the CDR3 is TGTGCCAGCAGCAACAGGCTTTCCCGACTCTACGAGCAGTACGTC. This gives the protein CASSNRLSRLYEQYV.

This clonotype was observed many times. This chain uses TRBV10-2 with TRBJ1-4; D possibly corresponds to TRBD1 (5 bases). Per germline, CDR1 WSHSY and CDR2 SAAADI. V was pared by 7 bases and J by 0 bases, with 9 bases between. The CDR3 runs 14 residues. The CDR3 sequence: CASTEGPTNEKLFF. In DNA, the CDR3 is TGCGCCAGCACGGAGGGGCCAACTAATGAAAAACTGTTTTTT.

The chain has TRBV9 and TRBJ1-1, with a possible D match to TRBD1 (6 bases). The CDR3 has 14 residues. Trimming pared 1 base from V and 3 bases from J, leaving 10 bases between. Germline loops: CDR1 SGDLS, CDR2 YYNGEE. CDR3 nucleotide sequence: TGTGCCAGCAGCGTAATAACAGGGTACACTGAAGCTTTCTTT. Amino acids: CASSVITGYTEAFF.

In its sample, this clonotype was seen many times. J is TRBJ2-7 and V is TRBV2; TRBD1 might be the D (5 bases). The CDR3 has 14 amino acids. Trimming cost V 7 bases and J 6 bases, with 19 bases left between them. CDR1 and CDR2 from the germline V gene are SNHLY and FYNNEI. CDR3 nucleotide sequence: TGTGCCAGCACTCGGACATGGCAAGGCCTCGAGCAGTACGTC. It translates to CASTRTWQGLEQYV.

This clonotype was detected ten times or more. This chain uses TRBV27 with TRBJ2-7; D is undetermined. Germline V gene lookup returns CDR1 MNHEY and CDR2 SMNVEV (reference sequence). The V end lost 1 base, the J end lost 7 bases, and 17 bases lay between the germline ends. This CDR3 region has 15 residues. CDR3 amino acids: CASSLLPDGSGEQYV. The CDR3 DNA reads as TGTGCCAGCAGTTTATTACCGGACGGTTCTGGAGAGCAGTACGTC.

The V call is TRBV12-3 or TRBV12-4, the J call TRBJ1-5; 7 bases match TRBD1. The V gene end was trimmed by 4 bases and the J gene end by 5 bases; junction bases not matched to a gene: 5. CDR3 length equals 14 residues. In DNA form, the CDR3 reads TGTGCCAGCAGTTCGCTACAGGGGCATCAGCCCCAGCATTTT. This sequence encodes CASSSLQGHQPQHF.

This clonotype occurred a few times. The CDR3 protein is CASSLLTREGETQYF. The CDR3 nucleotides are TGTGCCAGCAGCTTACTTACCCGGGAAGGGGAGACCCAGTACTTC. The rearrangement uses TRBV7-9 and TRBJ2-5; D may be TRBD2 (5 bases). CDR3 length equals 15 residues. The germline CDR1 and CDR2 sequences are SEHNR and FQNEAQ (reference sequence). Deletions cut 2 bases from V and 5 bases from J, with 15 bases between.

This clonotype showed up just a few times. The V call is TRBV6-5, the J call TRBJ2-1; 9 nucleotides agree with TRBD1. The CDR3 loop spans 16 amino acids. Germline-derived CDR1 and CDR2 are MNHEY and SVGAGI. J was trimmed by 9 bases and V by 4 bases; bases with no gene match: 13. The CDR3 spells CASSSYRGQGGGEQFF. Here the CDR3 DNA reads TGTGCCAGCAGTTCCTATCGGGGACAGGGCGGCGGTGAGCAGTTCTTC.

This clonotype has only a few counts. This sequence joins TRBV20-1 and TRBJ2-6; D gene uncertain. Germline V CDR1 and CDR2: DFQATT, SNEGSKA (reference sequence). Trimming stripped 6 bases from V and 1 base from J, with 13 bases between. The CDR3 runs 15 residues. This CDR3 is CSALPILSGANVLTF. The DNA of the CDR3 is TGCAGTGCCCTTCCTATCCTGTCTGGGGCCAACGTCCTGACTTTC.

The chain joins TRBV30 to TRBJ1-5; unclear D gene. V was clipped by 2 bases and J by 4 bases, with 3 bases between them. This CDR3 is 11 amino acids long. Germline values: CDR1 GTSNPN, CDR2 SVGIG (reference sequence). Here the CDR3 reads CAWSRNQPQHF. As DNA, the CDR3 is TGTGCCTGGAGTCGGAATCAGCCCCAGCATTTT.

There are a few counts of this clonotype. The gene calls are TRBV6-2 or TRBV6-3 and TRBJ1-2; 7 nucleotides line up with TRBD1. Unmatched junction bases numbered 8, after V lost 5 bases and J lost 2 bases. The CDR3 runs to 15 residues. Germline CDR1 MNHEY, CDR2 SVGEGT. CDR3 residues: CASSTPTGVNYGYTF. The DNA for the CDR3 is TGTGCCAGCAGTACCCCCACAGGGGTCAACTATGGCTACACCTTC.